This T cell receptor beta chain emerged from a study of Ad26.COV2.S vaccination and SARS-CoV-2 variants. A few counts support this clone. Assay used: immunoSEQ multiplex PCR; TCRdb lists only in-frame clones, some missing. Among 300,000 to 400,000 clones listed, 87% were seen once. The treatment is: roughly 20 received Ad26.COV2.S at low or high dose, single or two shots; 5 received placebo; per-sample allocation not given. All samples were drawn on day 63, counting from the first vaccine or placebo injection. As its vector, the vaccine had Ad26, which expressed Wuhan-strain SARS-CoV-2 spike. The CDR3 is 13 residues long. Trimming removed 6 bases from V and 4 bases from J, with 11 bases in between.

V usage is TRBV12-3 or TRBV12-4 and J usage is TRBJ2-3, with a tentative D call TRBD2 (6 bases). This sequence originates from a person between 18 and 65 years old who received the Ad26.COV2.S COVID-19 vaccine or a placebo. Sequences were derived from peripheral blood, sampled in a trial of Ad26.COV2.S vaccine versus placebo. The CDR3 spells CASRMGGPDTQYF. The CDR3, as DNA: TGTGCCAGCAGGATGGGGGGACCAGATACGCAGTATTTT.